Below, 22 T cell receptor beta chains from the same sample are listed, as sequenced in a study of CD4 T cells in relation to SARS-CoV-2 and coronaviruses. Clones were read by immunoSEQ multiplex PCR, and TCRdb kept only the in-frame ones, dropping some. The sample lists about 34,000 clones; more than 75% were seen once. These receptors' targets are unknown. The sample was memory CD4+ T cells from PBMCs, cultured in vitro. The receptor source for this set is an adult with COVID-19.

The rearrangement links TRBV2 to TRBJ2-3; possibly TRBD2 for D (7 bases). Per the germline V gene, CDR1 is SNHLY and CDR2 is FYNNEI. This CDR3 is 15 amino acids long. Deletions cut 6 bases from V and 0 bases from J, with 13 bases between. The CDR3, as DNA: TGTGCCAGCAGGGACTCGGGGGGCAGCACAGATACGCAGTATTTT. Protein sequence: CASRDSGGSTDTQYF.

This clone has a handful of counts. The chain uses TRBV6-1 and TRBJ2-7; 8 nucleotides align to TRBD2. The V gene end was trimmed by 4 bases and the J gene end by 0 bases; junction bases not matched to a gene: 8. This CDR3 has 16 residues. CDR1 is MNHNS and CDR2 is SASEGT in the germline V gene. The CDR3, as DNA: TGTGCCAGCAGTGCTCGGTTGACTAGCGCCTCCTACGAGCAGTACTTC. This translates into CASSARLTSASYEQYF.

The rearrangement links TRBV21-1 to TRBJ2-4; the table's D call TRBD1 went unverified against the DNA. TRBV21-1 is shown as a pseudogene. This CDR3 region has 18 residues. The CDR3 coding sequence is TGTGCCAGCAGCAAACTACAACTCGAACACAGGTACCCAAACATTCAGTACTTC. This translates into CASSKLQLEHRYPNIQYF.

V is TRBV19 and J is TRBJ1-3; D call uncertain. The CDR3 has 14 residues. Germline V gene lookup returns CDR1 LNHDA and CDR2 SQIVND (reference sequence). V lost 4 bases, J lost 0 bases, and 7 bases lay in between. CDR3 coding DNA: TGTGCCAGTAGTAGGAGATTCTCTGGAAACACCATATATTTT. Translation: CASSRRFSGNTIYF.

This chain uses TRBV7-9 with TRBJ2-3, with D possibly matching TRBD2 (6 bases). The V gene lost 2 bases and the J gene lost 2 bases, with 11 bases spanning the gap. CDR3 size: 15 residues. Germline CDR1 and CDR2: SEHNR and FQNEAQ (reference sequence). The CDR3 region has the DNA TGTGCCAGCAGCTTATTACTAGCCCACACAGATACGCAGTATTTT. This sequence encodes CASSLLLAHTDTQYF.

The chain employs TRBV6-2 or TRBV6-3 and TRBJ2-3; 9 nucleotides line up with TRBD1. Germline trimming cut 4 bases from V and 2 bases from J; bases unmatched to any gene: 7. Germline V gene data show CDR1 as MNHEY and CDR2 as SVGEGT. This CDR3 region has 16 residues. The CDR3 coding sequence is TGTGCCAGCAGTTCCGTCCGGGACAGGGACACAGATACGCAGTATTTT. It is translated as CASSSVRDRDTDTQYF.

The DNA of the CDR3 is TGTGCCAGCAGTTACGTCCAGGGTGGGGGCTACACCTTC. Translation gives CASSYVQGGGYTF. The chain has TRBV6-6 and TRBJ1-2, with a possible D match to TRBD1 (5 bases). Germline V gene data show CDR1 as MNHNY and CDR2 as SVGAGI (reference sequence). Trimming stripped 2 bases from V and 8 bases from J, with 12 bases between. The CDR3 extends over 13 amino acids.

The chain uses TRBV2 and TRBJ2-5, with D unresolved. V lost 0 bases to trimming and J lost 3 bases, with 11 bases between them. This CDR3 comprises 15 residues. Germline assignment: CDR1 SNHLY and CDR2 FYNNEI. The CDR3 loop reads CASSEAGLLKETQYF. In nucleotides, the CDR3 is TGTGCCAGCAGTGAAGCCGGTCTGTTGAAAGAGACCCAGTACTTC.

The chain recombines TRBV30 with TRBJ2-1; weak D call: TRBD2 (6 bases). CDR1 and CDR2 from the germline V gene are GTSNPN and SVGIG (reference sequence). Trimming took off 2 bases at V and 9 bases at J, with 26 bases between the two ends. The CDR3 length is 17 residues. The CDR3 reads CAWSPPPLGGPRGEQFF. The CDR3, as DNA: TGTGCCTGGAGTCCCCCCCCCTTAGGAGGGCCGAGGGGTGAGCAGTTCTTC. The complete variable domain, with remaining parts taken from reference TRBV30 and TRBJ2-1, reads SQTIHQWPATLVQPVGSPLSLECTVEGTSNPNLYWYRQAAGRGLQLLFYSVGIGQISSEVPQNLSASRPQDRQFILSSKKLLLSDSGFYLCAWSPPPLGGPRGEQFFGPGTRLTVL.

This clone was seen only a few times. This chain joins TRBV30 and TRBJ2-7; no firm D call. V was clipped by 0 bases and J by 0 bases, with 9 bases between them. Germline lookup yields CDR1 GTSNPN and CDR2 SVGIG (reference sequence). This CDR3 comprises 14 residues. The CDR3 DNA reads TGTGCCTGGAGTGTAAGTAGCCTCTCCTACGAGCAGTACTTC. As protein: CAWSVSSLSYEQYF.

V usage is TRBV5-1 and J usage is TRBJ2-2; D unresolved. The CDR3 is 16 residues long. V was cut by 4 bases and J by 4 bases, with 17 bases left in between. Germline assignment: CDR1 SGHRS and CDR2 YFSETQ. In nucleotides, the CDR3 is TGCGCCAGCAGCCTCATCCACAGAGCGATCACCGGGGAGCTGTTTTTT. Translated: CASSLIHRAITGELFF. The complete variable domain, with remaining parts taken from reference TRBV5-1 and TRBJ2-2, reads KAGVTQTPRYLIKTRGQQVTLSCSPISGHRSVSWYQQTPGQGLQFLFEYFSETQRNKGNFPGRFSGRQFSNSRSEMNVSTLELGDSALYLCASSLIHRAITGELFFGEGSRLTVL.

The chain has TRBV7-9 and TRBJ1-6; TRBD1 might be the D (5 bases). V shed 3 bases and J shed 4 bases, with 19 bases lying between them. Germline values: CDR1 SEHNR, CDR2 FQNEAQ (reference sequence). The CDR3 is made up of 18 amino acids. CDR3 loop: CASSFGRGTVGYNSPLHF. The CDR3 coding sequence is TGTGCCAGCAGCTTTGGTCGGGGGACGGTGGGATATAATTCACCCCTCCACTTT.

This clone has just a few counts. The chain joins TRBV27 to TRBJ1-6, with D perhaps TRBD1 (5 bases). Looked up from germline, CDR1 is MNHEY and CDR2 is SMNVEV (reference sequence). Trimming removed 5 bases from V and 11 bases from J, with 13 bases in between. This CDR3 is built from 13 residues. The CDR3 reads CASSRAGQAPLHF. The CDR3 DNA reads as TGTGCCAGCAGTAGAGCAGGGCAGGCACCCCTCCACTTT.

This chain joins TRBV29-1 and TRBJ1-1, with D perhaps TRBD1 (6 bases). The CDR3 spans 13 residues. CDR1 and CDR2 (germline): SQVTM, ANQGSEA. Trimming removed 7 bases at V and 1 base at J, with 13 bases between. The DNA for the CDR3 is TGCAGCGCAATAAGGACAGAGAACACTGAAGCTTTCTTT. Amino acid sequence: CSAIRTENTEAFF.

This rearrangement joins TRBV2 to TRBJ2-1; no clear D gene. The CDR3 is made up of 13 amino acids. V was shortened by 7 bases and J by 6 bases, with 13 bases between the two germline ends. Germline loops: CDR1 SNHLY, CDR2 FYNNEI. The CDR3 here is CASIRESVNEQFF. Here the CDR3 DNA reads TGTGCCAGCATTAGAGAATCGGTCAATGAGCAGTTCTTC. The full variable domain, in which reference TRBV2 and TRBJ2-1 provide the parts outside the CDR3, is EPEVTQTPSHQVTQMGQEVILRCVPISNHLYFYWYRQILGQKVEFLVSFYNNEISEKSEIFDDQFSVERPDGSNFTLKIRSTKLEDSAMYFCASIRESVNEQFFGPGTRLTVL.

The gene calls are TRBV2 and TRBJ2-3; TRBD2 matches at 8 bases. Germline values: CDR1 SNHLY, CDR2 FYNNEI. V shed 4 bases and J 0 bases; nucleotides not matched to a gene: 6. The CDR3 is made up of 16 amino acids. CDR3 residues: CASSGVAGLSTDTQYF. The CDR3 coding sequence is TGTGCCAGCAGTGGAGTAGCGGGGTTAAGCACAGATACGCAGTATTTT.

This clone was recorded a few times. The chain has TRBV5-1 and TRBJ2-2; TRBD2 agrees at 12 bases. The CDR3 loop spans 17 amino acids. Germline-derived CDR1 and CDR2 are SGHRS and YFSETQ. V lost 0 bases, J lost 2 bases, and 2 bases stayed unmatched. DNA for the CDR3: TGCGCCAGCAGCTTGGGGACTAGCGGGATAAACACCGGGGAGCTGTTTTTT. Amino acids: CASSLGTSGINTGELFF.

This chain joins TRBV11-3 and TRBJ2-5; 10 bases fit TRBD1. Losses at the gene ends were 5 bases for V and 7 bases for J; bases not matched to a gene: 10. Germline V lookup: CDR1 SGHNT, CDR2 YENEEA. This CDR3 has 15 residues. The CDR3 nucleotides read TGTGCCAGCAGCCGGGACAGGGGCCGAACGGGGACCCAGTACTTC. It codes for CASSRDRGRTGTQYF.

V is TRBV6-5 and J is TRBJ1-2; TRBD1 might be the D (5 bases). From germline, CDR1 is MNHEY and CDR2 SVGAGI. Trimming removed 2 bases from V and 4 bases from J, with 14 bases in between. This CDR3 has 15 residues. CDR3 loop: CASSYRHQGLYGYTF. As DNA, the CDR3 is TGTGCCAGCAGTTACAGGCACCAGGGTCTCTATGGCTACACCTTC.

This clone was recorded once. CDR3 amino acids: CASSLDRNYGYTF. As DNA, the CDR3 is TGTGCCAGCAGCTTAGATCGAAACTATGGCTACACCTTC. The chain has TRBV11-2 and TRBJ1-2; D not certain. This CDR3 region has 13 residues. Germline V gives CDR1 SGHAT, CDR2 FQNNGV. V lost 0 bases, J lost 2 bases, and 4 bases lay in between. The variable domain in full, completed from reference TRBV11-2 and TRBJ1-2, reads EAGVAQSPRYKIIEKRQSVAFWCNPISGHATLYWYQQILGQGPKLLIQFQNNGVVDDSQLPKDRFSAERLKGVDSTLKIQPAKLEDSAVYLCASSLDRNYGYTFGSGTRLTVV.

The genes are TRBV18 and TRBJ2-7, with a possible D match to TRBD1 (6 bases). The CDR3 spans 13 residues. Germline CDR1 reads KGHSH; CDR2 reads LQKENI. V was shortened by 6 bases and J by 5 bases, with 14 bases between the two germline ends. The CDR3 spells CASSYRDIDEQYF. Here the CDR3 DNA reads TGTGCCAGCTCCTACCGGGACATTGACGAGCAGTACTTC. The entire variable domain, with the rest obtained from reference TRBV18 and TRBJ2-7, is as follows: NAGVMQNPRHLVRRRGQEARLRCSPMKGHSHVYWYRQLPEEGLKFMVYLQKENIIDESGMPKERFSAEFPKEGPSILRIQQVVRGDSAAYFCASSYRDIDEQYFGPGTRLTVT.

The chain has TRBV28 and TRBJ2-1; 7 bases agree with TRBD1. Losses at the gene ends were 2 bases for V and 4 bases for J; bases not matched to a gene: 11. The CDR3 runs to 17 residues. The V gene's germline CDR1 is MDHEN and CDR2 SYDVKM. The CDR3 region has the DNA TGTGCCAGCAGTTTAGGTGACAGGGTAGAGCTATACAATGAGCAGTTCTTC. It codes for CASSLGDRVELYNEQFF.